This TCR beta chain was retrieved from a study of STAT5B mutations in CD4+ large granular lymphocyte leukemia (dated by TCRdb to between 2022 and 2023). Some background on the complete study: Among healthy controls, the CDR3 'QG' motif was associated with a particular HLA allele. The study compared the TCRbeta repertoires of patients with CD4+ T-cell large granular lymphocyte leukemia against those of healthy blood donors. The purity of purified fractions was confirmed by flow cytometry on FACSCanto II or FACSVerse to exceed 95% among lymphocytes.

Findings and caveats that apply to the study as a whole: CD4-sorted patient repertoires appeared more clonal than healthy CD4+ repertoires, and this difference persisted after removing the putative leukemic clones. The main leukemic clonotypes were found to be private to each patient, although 25% to 30% of the main leukemic clonotypes were detected at low frequency in the non-leukemic repertoires of other patients. The data were not HLA-matched, and the relatively small sample size could explain the higher clonality seen in CD4+ compared with CD8+ T-LGLL.

On this clone itself: The specificity of this receptor is unknown. The input lacks base qualities; no much larger clone sits a single base away.

The immunoSEQ assay at survey resolution was applied to genomic DNA for sequencing of TCRbeta rearrangements. On the study's bioinformatics: In the TCR sequencing data, the lowest productive clonotype frequency that could be detected was 2.59 x 10-5. Only productive TCRbeta rearrangements, meaning sequences that were complete and in-frame, were kept for the analyses. Clonality for each sample was calculated as Simpson clonality in the immunoSEQ Analyzer version 3.0. Clones were grouped by frequency into very rare, small, medium, large (1-20%) or hyperexpanded (>20%) categories. Generation probabilities were estimated with OLGA 1.2.3, V-gene circos plots were made with VDJtools, specificities were searched in VDJdb, and CDR3 motifs were identified with GLIPH. Drawn from immuneACCESS, this table holds only the in-frame rearrangements with V and J called that TCRdb kept. Clones are partly lost; checked studies trace under half to an unresolved V gene and leave the rest unexplained. V, J and clone size derive from that table, while D and trimming were established from the DNA sequence. Counted in this sample were tens of thousands of clones; roughly 69% of them appeared once. The ten largest clones take up about a tenth of the sample.

The healthy control group was made up of around 34 blood donors, and the Finnish Red Cross blood service supplied their buffy coats. All TCR-sequenced material derived from peripheral blood: patient blood samples and healthy donor buffy coats. Ficoll-Hypaque gradient centrifugation was used to isolate peripheral blood mononuclear cells. For the healthy controls, CD4+ cells were obtained from buffy coats by magnetic purification. The Gentra Puregene Cell and Tissue kit was used to extract genomic DNA, and a Qubit 2.0 fluorometer was used to measure the amount of genomic DNA. Sequencing was done on a sample of CD4+ T cells from blood buffy coats. The origin of this receptor is a human donor in good health.

The CDR3 region has the sequence CASSQSPLGHSSYEQYF. The DNA sequence is given as TGCGCCAGCAGCCAATCGCCCCTCGGGCACTCCTCCTACGAGCAGTACTTC. Recombination linked TRBV4-1 to TRBJ2-7; there is no confident call for the D gene. The junction carries 17 bases between V and J, which are trimmed by 2 bases and 0 bases respectively. Its CDR3 holds 17 amino acids, cysteine through phenylalanine. Here the CDR3 DNA is all that survives: 51 bases in frame from base 1. The germline V gene yields MGHRA for CDR1 and YSYEKL for CDR2.